These T cell receptor beta chains were read from a single sample in a study of shared clonotypes between healthy human individuals. Libraries were prepared by immunoSEQ multiplex PCR; TCRdb keeps only in-frame clonotypes and omits some of them. The table lists some 740,000 clones, almost 95% of them singletons. Sequencing input: naive CD8+ T cells sorted from blood. These receptor sequences come from a man aged 25-40 years in good health. Each CDR3 is given with its conserved first and last residue. A D gene is named only where the DNA matches it firmly. Clone size is shown for a subset of rows, as once, few, many or a class of expanded clone.

D gene	J gene	clone size	V gene	CDR3 DNA	CDR3 protein
TRBD1	TRBJ2-1	once	TRBV27	TGTGCCAGCAGTTTGCAGACAGGGGGCAATGAGCAGTTCTTC	CASSLQTGGNEQFF
TRBD1	TRBJ1-2	-	TRBV23-1	TGCGCCAGCAGTCAAGCCCCCCGGGACAGGGGGCTGAATGGCTACACCTTC	CASSQAPRDRGLNGYTF
TRBD2	TRBJ2-5	-	TRBV5-5	TGTGCCAGCAGCTCCGGGACTAGCGGGATCCAAGAGACCCAGTACTTC	CASSSGTSGIQETQYF
-	TRBJ2-1	-	TRBV7-9	TGTGCCAGCAGCTTAAACCTAGTTCCTGAGCAGTTCTTC	CASSLNLVPEQFF
TRBD1	TRBJ1-1	-	TRBV5-1	TGCGCCAGCAGCTTCTCCCGTGAGGGGGCTACCTATGAAGCTTTCTTT	CASSFSREGATYEAFF
-	TRBJ2-1	-	TRBV27	TGTGCCAGCAGTTCCCCTTTAGTGGGTTTGGACAATGAGCAGTTCTTC	CASSSPLVGLDNEQFF
TRBD2	TRBJ2-3	-	TRBV13	TGTGCCAGCTCCGGAGTTATCATAGAGGGACTATACAGCACAGATACGCAGTATTTT	CASSGVIIEGLYSTDTQYF
-	TRBJ1-2	-	TRBV7-8	TGTGCCAGCAGCCTAACTCCAGGGGATTCCTATGGCTACACCTTC	CASSLTPGDSYGYTF
-	TRBJ2-3	-	TRBV7-3	TGTGCCAGCACCCCGTCGGGACTGATAGAAGATACGCAGTATTTT	CASTPSGLIEDTQYF
TRBD1	TRBJ2-7	once	TRBV27	TGTGCCAGCAGTTCCCTGACAGGGGTGGGTTACGAGCAGTACTTC	CASSSLTGVGYEQYF
-	TRBJ2-3	-	TRBV5-1	TGCGCCAGCAGCTTGGGATCACCGGGGACAGATACGCAGTATTTT	CASSLGSPGTDTQYF
-	TRBJ2-7	-	TRBV5-4	TGTGCCAGCAGCCTGCCGTCCTACGAGCAGTACTTC	CASSLPSYEQYF
TRBD2	TRBJ2-1	-	TRBV29-1	TGCAGCGTTGACCCTAGCGGGTCGTACAATGAGCAGTTCTTC	CSVDPSGSYNEQFF
-	TRBJ1-3	-	TRBV19	TGTGCCACTACGGGGGGGTCTGGAAACACCATATATTTT	CATTGGSGNTIYF
-	TRBJ1-1	-	TRBV10-3	TGTGCCATCAGTGAATTCCCCAGCGACACTGAAGCTTTCTTT	CAISEFPSDTEAFF
TRBD1	TRBJ2-4	-	TRBV19	TGTGCCAGTAGTAAGGACAGGGCGCTAGCCAAAAACATTCAGTACTTC	CASSKDRALAKNIQYF
TRBD1	TRBJ2-2	-	TRBV5-1	TGCGCCAGCACCTCCCCCCCCGGACAGGGGTTCTCCGGGGAGCTGTTTTTT	CASTSPPGQGFSGELFF
-	TRBJ1-2	-	TRBV2	TGTGCCAACCAAGTCAAGGGGGAAGGCTACACCTTC	CANQVKGEGYTF
-	TRBJ1-4	-	TRBV6-1	TGTGCCAGCAGAGAGTACGGGACCCTGAATGAAAAACTGTTTTTT	CASREYGTLNEKLFF
-	TRBJ2-2	-	TRBV29-1	TGCAGCGTTGAAGCCAGTAAGGCCGGCGGGCTTACCGGGGAGCTGTTTTTT	CSVEASKAGGLTGELFF
TRBD1	TRBJ1-4	once	TRBV7-9	TGTGCCAGCAGCTTAGGGACAGGCGAAAAACTGTTTTTT	CASSLGTGEKLFF
TRBD2	TRBJ2-7	-	TRBV29-1	TGCAGCGCGTTCACCGGGACTAGCGGGACCTACGAGCAGTACTTC	CSAFTGTSGTYEQYF
-	TRBJ2-1	-	TRBV7-9	TGTGCCAGCAGCTCCCCCTGGGCTAGCGAAAAAAATGAGCAGTTCTTC	CASSSPWASEKNEQFF
TRBD1	TRBJ1-3	-	TRBV2	TGTGCCAGCAGTTTGCCTCGCGAAACCAGTCCGACCGACAGGGAACGAAACACCATATATTTT	CASSLPRETSPTDRERNTIYF
TRBD2	TRBJ2-1	-	TRBV7-2	TGTGCCAGCAGCACTGCCAGCGGGAGAAGCAATGAGCAGTTCTTC	CASSTASGRSNEQFF
-	TRBJ2-1	once	TRBV11-2	TGTGCCAGCAGCTTCTCCCCCGGGAGCGGGGAGCAGTTCTTC	CASSFSPGSGEQFF
-	TRBJ2-7	-	TRBV5-1	TGCGCCAGCAGCTGGGGCCCCGGGGTCGAGCAGTACTTC	CASSWGPGVEQYF
-	TRBJ2-7	-	TRBV5-5	TGTGCCAGCAGCGCAAGGTCAGGTCCGAGGAGCTCCTACGAGCAGTACTTC	CASSARSGPRSSYEQYF
TRBD2	TRBJ2-1	-	TRBV27	TGTGCCAGCAGTTTATCGAGACTAGCGGGAGGGCCGGAGCAGTTCTTC	CASSLSRLAGGPEQFF
-	TRBJ2-7	-	TRBV10-3	TGTGCCATCAGTGAGTCCGTGGGAGACGAGCAGTACTTC	CAISESVGDEQYF
-	TRBJ2-7	-	TRBV7-9	TGTGCCAGCAGCTCCGGAGGGACCTACGAGCAGTACTTC	CASSSGGTYEQYF
TRBD1	TRBJ2-7	-	TRBV27	TGTGCCAGCGGTTCAACCCCCGGGACAGGGATCTACGAGCAGTACTTC	CASGSTPGTGIYEQYF
TRBD1	TRBJ2-7	-	TRBV7-6	TGTGCCAGCAGCTTAGGCCCCAAGGGGGCGATCACTTACGAGCAGTACTTC	CASSLGPKGAITYEQYF
-	TRBJ1-2	-	TRBV19	TGTGCCAGTAGTCAAGACCCGGCCATTAACTATGGCTACACCTTC	CASSQDPAINYGYTF
TRBD2	TRBJ2-1	-	TRBV7-7	TGTGCTAGCAGCTTTCGAGCGGGAGGCTACAATGAGCAGTTCTTC	CASSFRAGGYNEQFF
-	TRBJ2-5	-	TRBV27	TGTGCCAGCAGTTTGTTGGACGGTGGAGAGACCCAGTACTTC	CASSLLDGGETQYF
-	TRBJ2-1	-	TRBV11-1	TGTGCCAGCAGCTTAGGGGACCTCAGCTCCTACAATGAGCAGTTCTTC	CASSLGDLSSYNEQFF
-	TRBJ1-3	-	TRBV6-1	TGTGCCAGCACCGAGGAGGGTGGAACTGGAAACACCATATATTTT	CASTEEGGTGNTIYF
-	TRBJ2-1	-	TRBV10-3	TGTGCCATCAGTGCTGGGAGTGACTCCTACAATGAGCAGTTCTTC	CAISAGSDSYNEQFF
-	TRBJ2-5	once	TRBV25-1	TGTGCCAGCAGTGAATCGGTCGGGCAGACCCAGTACTTC	CASSESVGQTQYF
-	TRBJ1-5	few	TRBV7-9	TGTGCCAGCAGCCCCGACGGATATAGCAATCAGCCCCAGCATTTT	CASSPDGYSNQPQHF